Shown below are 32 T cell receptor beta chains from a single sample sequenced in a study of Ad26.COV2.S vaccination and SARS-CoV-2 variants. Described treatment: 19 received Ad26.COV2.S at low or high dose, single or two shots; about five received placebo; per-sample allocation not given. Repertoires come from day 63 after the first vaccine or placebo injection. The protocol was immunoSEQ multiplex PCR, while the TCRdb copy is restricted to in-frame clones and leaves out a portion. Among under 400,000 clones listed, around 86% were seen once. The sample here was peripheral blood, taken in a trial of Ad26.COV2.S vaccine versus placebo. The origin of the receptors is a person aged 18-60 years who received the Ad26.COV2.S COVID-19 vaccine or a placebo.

DNA for the CDR3: TGTGCCAGCAGCCCCCGAGGGGGGAGCAATCAGCCCCAGCATTTT. Protein sequence: CASSPRGGSNQPQHF. The chain combines TRBV7-8 with TRBJ1-5; a possible D gene is TRBD1 (6 bases). The V end was cut by 5 bases, the J end by 1 base, with 12 bases between. The CDR3 consists of 15 residues. Germline CDR1 SGHVS, CDR2 FQNEAQ.

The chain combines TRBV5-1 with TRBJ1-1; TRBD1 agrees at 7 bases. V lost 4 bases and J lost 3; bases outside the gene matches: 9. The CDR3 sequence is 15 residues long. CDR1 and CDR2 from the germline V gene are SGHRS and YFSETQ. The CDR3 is CASSTRTGRDTEAFF. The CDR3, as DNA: TGCGCCAGCAGCACCCGGACAGGACGAGACACTGAAGCTTTCTTT.

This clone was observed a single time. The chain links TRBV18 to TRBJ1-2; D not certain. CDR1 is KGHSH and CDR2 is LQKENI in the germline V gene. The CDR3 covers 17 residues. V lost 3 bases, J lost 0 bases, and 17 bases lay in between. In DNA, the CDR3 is TGTGCCAGCTCACCTTATGACGTGGGCCAACCTAACTATGGCTACACCTTC. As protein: CASSPYDVGQPNYGYTF.

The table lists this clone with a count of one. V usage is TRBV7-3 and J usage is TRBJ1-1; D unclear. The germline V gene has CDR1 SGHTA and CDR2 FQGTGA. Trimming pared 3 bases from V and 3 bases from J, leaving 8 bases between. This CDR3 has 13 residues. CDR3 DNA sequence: TGTGCCAGCAGCTTTATGAAAGACACTGAAGCTTTCTTT. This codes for CASSFMKDTEAFF.

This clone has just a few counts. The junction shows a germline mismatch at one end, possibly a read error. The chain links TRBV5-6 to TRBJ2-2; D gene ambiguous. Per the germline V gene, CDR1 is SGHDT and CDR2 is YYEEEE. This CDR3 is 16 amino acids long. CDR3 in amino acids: CANSQPLTGNTGELFF. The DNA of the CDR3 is TGTGCCAACAGCCAGCCGTTGACGGGGAACACCGGGGAGCTGTTTTTT.

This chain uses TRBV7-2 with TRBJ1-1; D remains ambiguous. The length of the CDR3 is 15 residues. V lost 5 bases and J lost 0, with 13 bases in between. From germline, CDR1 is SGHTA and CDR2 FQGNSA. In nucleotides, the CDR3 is TGTGCCAGCAGCAGAACGGGCTTCATGAACACTGAAGCTTTCTTT. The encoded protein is CASSRTGFMNTEAFF.

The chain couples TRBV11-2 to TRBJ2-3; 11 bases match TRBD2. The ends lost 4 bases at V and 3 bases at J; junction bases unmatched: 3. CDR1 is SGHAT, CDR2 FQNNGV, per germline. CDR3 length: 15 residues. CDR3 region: CASSSSGGWTDTQYF. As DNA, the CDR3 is TGTGCCAGCAGCTCTAGCGGGGGGTGGACAGATACGCAGTATTTT.

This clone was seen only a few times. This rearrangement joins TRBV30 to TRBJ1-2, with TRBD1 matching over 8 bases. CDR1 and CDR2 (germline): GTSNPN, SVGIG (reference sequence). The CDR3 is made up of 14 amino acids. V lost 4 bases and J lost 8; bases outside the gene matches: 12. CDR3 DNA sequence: TGTGCCTGGACCTCTTGGACAGGGTCTATCGGCTACACCTTC. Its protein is CAWTSWTGSIGYTF.

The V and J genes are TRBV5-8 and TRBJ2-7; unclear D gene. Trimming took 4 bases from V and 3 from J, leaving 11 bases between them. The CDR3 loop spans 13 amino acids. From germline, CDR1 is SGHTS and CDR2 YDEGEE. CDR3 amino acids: CASSLGVSYEQYF. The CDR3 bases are TGTGCCAGCAGCCTAGGCGTGAGCTACGAGCAGTACTTC.

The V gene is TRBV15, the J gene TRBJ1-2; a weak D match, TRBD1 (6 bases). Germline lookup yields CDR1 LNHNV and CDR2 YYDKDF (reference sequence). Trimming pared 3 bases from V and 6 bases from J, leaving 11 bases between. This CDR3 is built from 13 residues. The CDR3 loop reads CATSSTTGNGYTF. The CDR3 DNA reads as TGTGCCACCAGCAGTACTACAGGGAATGGCTACACCTTC.

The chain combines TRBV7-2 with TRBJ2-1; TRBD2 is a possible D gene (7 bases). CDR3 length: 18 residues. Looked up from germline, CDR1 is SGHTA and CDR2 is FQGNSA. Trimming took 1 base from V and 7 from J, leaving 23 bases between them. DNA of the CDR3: TGTGCCAGCAGCTTAGACCTCAGACAGGCAGGGAGGGGGAATGAGCAGTTCTTC. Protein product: CASSLDLRQAGRGNEQFF.

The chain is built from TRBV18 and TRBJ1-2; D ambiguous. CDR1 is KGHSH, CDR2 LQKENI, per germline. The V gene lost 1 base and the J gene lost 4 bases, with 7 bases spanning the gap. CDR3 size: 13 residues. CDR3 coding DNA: TGTGCCAGCTCACCACGCATCTCCTATGGCTACACCTTC. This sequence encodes CASSPRISYGYTF.

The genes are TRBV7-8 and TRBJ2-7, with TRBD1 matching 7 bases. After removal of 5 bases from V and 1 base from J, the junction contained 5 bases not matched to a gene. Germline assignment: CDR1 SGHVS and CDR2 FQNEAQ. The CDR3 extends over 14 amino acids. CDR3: CASSARDRSYEQYF. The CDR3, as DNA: TGTGCCAGCAGCGCCAGGGACAGATCCTACGAGCAGTACTTC.

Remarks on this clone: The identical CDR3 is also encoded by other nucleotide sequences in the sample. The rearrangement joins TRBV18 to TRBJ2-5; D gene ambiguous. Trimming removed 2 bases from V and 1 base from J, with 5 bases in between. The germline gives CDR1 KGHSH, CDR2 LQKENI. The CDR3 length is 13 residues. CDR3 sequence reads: CASSPGLQETQYF. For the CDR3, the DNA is TGTGCCAGCTCACCAGGGCTCCAAGAGACCCAGTACTTC.

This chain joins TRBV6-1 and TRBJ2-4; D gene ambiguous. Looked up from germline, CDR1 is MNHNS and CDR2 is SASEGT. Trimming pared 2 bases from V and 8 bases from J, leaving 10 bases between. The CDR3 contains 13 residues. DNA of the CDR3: TGTGCCAGCAGTGAACCCCAGAGGCACATTCAGTACTTC. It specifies CASSEPQRHIQYF.

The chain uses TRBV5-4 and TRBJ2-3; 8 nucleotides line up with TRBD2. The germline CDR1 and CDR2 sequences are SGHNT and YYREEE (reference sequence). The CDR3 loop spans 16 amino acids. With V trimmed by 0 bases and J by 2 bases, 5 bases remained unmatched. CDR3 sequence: CASSLVGRGDTDTQYF. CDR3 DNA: TGTGCCAGCAGCTTGGTAGGGCGGGGGGACACAGATACGCAGTATTTT.

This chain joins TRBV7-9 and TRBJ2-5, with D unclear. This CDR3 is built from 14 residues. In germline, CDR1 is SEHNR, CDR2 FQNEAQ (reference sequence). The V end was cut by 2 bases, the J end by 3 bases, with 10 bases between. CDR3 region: CASSLRRSEETQYF. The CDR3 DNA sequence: TGTGCCAGCAGCTTAAGACGGAGTGAAGAGACCCAGTACTTC.

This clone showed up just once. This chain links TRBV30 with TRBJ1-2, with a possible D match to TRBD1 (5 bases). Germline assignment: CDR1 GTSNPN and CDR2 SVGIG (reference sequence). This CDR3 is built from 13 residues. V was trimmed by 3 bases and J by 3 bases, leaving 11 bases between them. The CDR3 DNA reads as TGTGCCTGGAGGTATTCGGGGGACTATGGCTACACCTTC. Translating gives CAWRYSGDYGYTF.

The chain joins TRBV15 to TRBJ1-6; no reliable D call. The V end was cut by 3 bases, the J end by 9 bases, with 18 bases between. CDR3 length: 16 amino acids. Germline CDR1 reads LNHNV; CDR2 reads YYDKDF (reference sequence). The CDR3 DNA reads TGTGCCACCAGCAGCACCCCTGGGTCTGGAGGTTCACCCCTCCACTTT. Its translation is CATSSTPGSGGSPLHF.

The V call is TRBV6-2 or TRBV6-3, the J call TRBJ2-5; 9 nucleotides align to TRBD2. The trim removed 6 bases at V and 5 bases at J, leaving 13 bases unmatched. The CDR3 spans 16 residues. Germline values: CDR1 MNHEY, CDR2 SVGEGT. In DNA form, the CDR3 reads TGTGCCAGCAGACCTCCCTGGCGGGGGGGCCTGGAGACCCAGTACTTC. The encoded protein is CASRPPWRGGLETQYF.

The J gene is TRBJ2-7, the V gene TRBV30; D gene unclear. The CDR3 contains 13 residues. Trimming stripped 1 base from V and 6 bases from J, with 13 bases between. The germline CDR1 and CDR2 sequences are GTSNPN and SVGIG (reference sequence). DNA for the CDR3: TGTGCCTGGAGTGGGCAGGCGATGGGCGAGCAGTACTTC. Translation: CAWSGQAMGEQYF.

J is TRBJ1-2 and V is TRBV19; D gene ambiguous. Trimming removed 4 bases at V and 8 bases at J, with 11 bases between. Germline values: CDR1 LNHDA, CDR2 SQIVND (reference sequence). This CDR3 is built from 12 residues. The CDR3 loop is CASSTPNVGYTF. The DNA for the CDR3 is TGTGCCAGTAGTACCCCCAACGTCGGCTACACCTTC.

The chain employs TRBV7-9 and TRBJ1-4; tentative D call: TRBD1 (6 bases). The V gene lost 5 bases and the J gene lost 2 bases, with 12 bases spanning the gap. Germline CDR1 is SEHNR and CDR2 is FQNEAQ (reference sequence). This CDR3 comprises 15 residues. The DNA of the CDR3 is TGTGCCAGCAGCCACAAGGGGGGGACTAATGAAAAACTGTTTTTT. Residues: CASSHKGGTNEKLFF.

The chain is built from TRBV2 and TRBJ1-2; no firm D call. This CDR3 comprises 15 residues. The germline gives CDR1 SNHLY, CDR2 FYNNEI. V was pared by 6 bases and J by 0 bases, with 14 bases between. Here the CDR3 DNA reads TGTGCCAGCAGCGCCGCCGGGCGAACTAACTATGGCTACACCTTC. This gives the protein CASSAAGRTNYGYTF.

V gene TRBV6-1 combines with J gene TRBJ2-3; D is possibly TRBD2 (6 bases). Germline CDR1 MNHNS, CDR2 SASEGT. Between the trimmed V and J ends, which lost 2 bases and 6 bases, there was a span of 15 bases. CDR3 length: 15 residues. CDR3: CASSESVAGPDTQYF. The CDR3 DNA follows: TGTGCCAGCAGTGAAAGTGTGGCGGGGCCCGATACGCAGTATTTT.

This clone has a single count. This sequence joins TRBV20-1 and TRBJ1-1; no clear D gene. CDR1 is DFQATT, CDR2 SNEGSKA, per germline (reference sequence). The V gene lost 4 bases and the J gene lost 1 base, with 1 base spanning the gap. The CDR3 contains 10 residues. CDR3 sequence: CSATNTEAFF. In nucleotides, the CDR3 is TGCAGTGCTACGAACACTGAAGCTTTCTTT.

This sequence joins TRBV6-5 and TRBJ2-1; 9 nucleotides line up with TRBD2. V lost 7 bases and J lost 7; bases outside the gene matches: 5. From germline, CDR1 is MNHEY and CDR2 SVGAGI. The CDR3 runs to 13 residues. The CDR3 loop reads CASKAGGGNEQFF. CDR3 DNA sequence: TGTGCCAGCAAGGCGGGGGGGGGAAATGAGCAGTTCTTC.

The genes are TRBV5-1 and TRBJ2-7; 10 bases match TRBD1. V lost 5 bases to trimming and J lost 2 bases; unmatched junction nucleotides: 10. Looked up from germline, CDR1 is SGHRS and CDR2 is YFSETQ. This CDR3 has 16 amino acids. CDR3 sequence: CASRRGQGQGAYEQYF. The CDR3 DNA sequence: TGCGCCAGCAGACGAGGCCAAGGACAGGGGGCCTACGAGCAGTACTTC.

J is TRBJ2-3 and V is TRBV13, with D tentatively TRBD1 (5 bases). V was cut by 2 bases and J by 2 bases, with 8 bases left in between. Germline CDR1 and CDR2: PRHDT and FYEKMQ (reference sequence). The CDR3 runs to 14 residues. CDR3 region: CASSLNGHTDTQYF. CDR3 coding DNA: TGTGCCAGCAGCTTAAACGGACACACAGATACGCAGTATTTT.

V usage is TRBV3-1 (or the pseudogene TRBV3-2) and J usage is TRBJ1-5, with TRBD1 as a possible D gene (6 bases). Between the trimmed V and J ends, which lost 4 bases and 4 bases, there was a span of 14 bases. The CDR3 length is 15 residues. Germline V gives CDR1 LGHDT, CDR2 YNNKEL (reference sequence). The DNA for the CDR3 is TGTGCCAGCAGCCCGACAGGACGAGGGAATCAGCCCCAGCATTTT. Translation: CASSPTGRGNQPQHF.

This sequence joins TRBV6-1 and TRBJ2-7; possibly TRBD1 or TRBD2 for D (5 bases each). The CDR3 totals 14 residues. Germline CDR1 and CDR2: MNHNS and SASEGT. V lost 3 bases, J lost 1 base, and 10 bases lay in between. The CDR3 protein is CASSEGPLSYEQYF. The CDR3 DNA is TGTGCCAGCAGTGAGGGACCGTTATCCTACGAGCAGTACTTC.

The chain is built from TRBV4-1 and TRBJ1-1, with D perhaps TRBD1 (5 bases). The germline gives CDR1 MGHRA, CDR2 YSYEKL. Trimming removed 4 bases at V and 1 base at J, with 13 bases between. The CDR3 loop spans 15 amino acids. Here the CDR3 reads CASSLEGRGNTEAFF. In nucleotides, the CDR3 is TGCGCCAGCAGCCTAGAGGGGAGGGGGAACACTGAAGCTTTCTTT.